This T cell receptor beta chain derives from a study of cytomegalovirus exposure and HLA in healthy donors. Remarks on this clone: Its antigen is currently unknown.

With 2 bases removed from V and 0 bases from J, the gap between germline ends came to 5 bases. The CDR3 is made up of 14 amino acids. Germline CDR1 and CDR2: ENHRY and SYGVKD. Study-wide findings and caveats: Despite most TCR sequences being rare, some public TCRs occurred in many donors.

A multiplex PCR was run with 60 Vbeta primers and 13 Jbeta primers. Data came from immunoSEQ multiplex PCR; TCRdb stores just in-frame clones and leaves some out. The sample shows approximately 180,000 clones, about 88% of them seen only once. The sequence was collected from a girl under three years old in good health and CMV-seronegative. The specimen was PBMCs. This chain joins TRBV10-3 and TRBJ1-3; no clear D. CDR3 coding DNA: TGTGCCATCAGTGAGCAGGTCTCTGGAAACACCATATATTTT. As protein: CAISEQVSGNTIYF.